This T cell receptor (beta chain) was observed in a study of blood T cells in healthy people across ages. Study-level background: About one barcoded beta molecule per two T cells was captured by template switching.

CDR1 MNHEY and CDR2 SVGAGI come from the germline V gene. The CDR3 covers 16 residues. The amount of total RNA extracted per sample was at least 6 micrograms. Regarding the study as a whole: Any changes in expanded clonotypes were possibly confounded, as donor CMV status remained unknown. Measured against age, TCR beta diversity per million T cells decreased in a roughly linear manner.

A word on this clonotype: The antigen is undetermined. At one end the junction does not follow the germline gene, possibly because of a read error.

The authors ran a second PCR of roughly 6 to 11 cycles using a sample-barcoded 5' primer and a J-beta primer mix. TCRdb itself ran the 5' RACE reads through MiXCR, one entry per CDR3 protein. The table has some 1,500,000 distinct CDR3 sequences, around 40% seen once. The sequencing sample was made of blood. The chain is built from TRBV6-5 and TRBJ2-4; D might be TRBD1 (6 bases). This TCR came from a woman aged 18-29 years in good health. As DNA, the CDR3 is TGTGCCGGCAGTTCTACAGGGAAGGGAGCCAAAAACATTCAGTACTTC. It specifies CAGSSTGKGAKNIQYF.